These 8 T cell receptor beta chains were all obtained from the same sample, sequenced in a study of shared clonotypes between healthy human individuals. Libraries were prepared by immunoSEQ multiplex PCR; TCRdb keeps only in-frame clonotypes and omits some of them. Here the sample spans some 1.1 million clones, 60% to 85% being singletons. Source material: memory CD4+ T cells from PBMCs. Sample subset: CD45RA-negative fraction. The receptors come from a man younger than 30 in good health. Some clones in this sample may be carry-over from other donors' samples.

This clone was counted once. The rearrangement links TRBV7-2 to TRBJ1-2, with 7 bases matching TRBD1. The V gene end was trimmed by 6 bases and the J gene end by 8 bases; junction bases not matched to a gene: 6. Germline V gives CDR1 SGHTA, CDR2 FQGNSA. The CDR3 runs to 12 residues. CDR3 DNA sequence: TGTGCCAGCAGAGGGGACAGTGAGGGCTACACCTTC. Translated: CASRGDSEGYTF.

The chain combines TRBV28 with TRBJ1-5; perhaps TRBD1 as D (5 bases). CDR3 length equals 15 residues. CDR1 MDHEN and CDR2 SYDVKM come from the germline V gene. Trimming took off 4 bases at V and 0 bases at J, with 10 bases between the two ends. The CDR3 region is CASSSTDYSNQPQHF. In nucleotides, the CDR3 is TGTGCCAGCAGTTCGACAGATTATAGCAATCAGCCCCAGCATTTT.

This chain uses TRBV4-3 with TRBJ1-5; D remains unclear. Deletions cut 3 bases from V and 2 bases from J, with 11 bases between. The CDR3 extends over 15 amino acids. Germline V gene sequence: CDR1 LGHNA, CDR2 YSLEER. The CDR3 here is CASSQGGSGNQPQHF. CDR3 sequence (DNA): TGCGCCAGCAGCCAGGGCGGAAGCGGCAATCAGCCCCAGCATTTT.

V is TRBV5-1 and J is TRBJ2-5; tentatively, D is TRBD2 (7 bases). CDR1 is SGHRS, CDR2 YFSETQ, per germline. V shed 1 base and J shed 5 bases, with 15 bases lying between them. The CDR3 length is 15 residues. The CDR3, as DNA: TGCGCCAGCAGCTTGAATACGGGGGGCGCGGAGACCCAGTACTTC. Amino acid sequence: CASSLNTGGAETQYF.

This clone was seen only a few times. This chain links TRBV7-2 with TRBJ2-4, with a tentative D call TRBD2 (6 bases). From germline, CDR1 is SGHTA and CDR2 FQGNSA. The ends were cut back, 5 bases at V and 10 bases at J, with 18 bases in the middle. The CDR3 contains 14 residues. CDR3 protein: CASSPGGGGPIQYF. CDR3 DNA: TGTGCCAGCAGCCCCGGGGGAGGAGGCCCGATTCAGTACTTC.

The rearrangement uses TRBV5-6 and TRBJ2-7; D is perhaps TRBD1 (5 bases). Trimming took 4 bases from V and 4 from J, leaving 9 bases between them. This CDR3 is 12 amino acids long. Per the germline V gene, CDR1 is SGHDT and CDR2 is YYEEEE. The CDR3 region has the DNA TGTGCCAGCAGCGTGGGGCCATACGAGCAGTACTTC. Its translation: CASSVGPYEQYF.

The CDR3: CASSSSRNQPQHF. The CDR3, as DNA: TGTGCCAGCAGTTCCAGCCGCAATCAGCCCCAGCATTTT. The rearrangement links TRBV6-5 to TRBJ1-5; unclear D gene. The CDR3 loop spans 13 amino acids. Germline CDR1 and CDR2: MNHEY and SVGAGI. Trimming removed 4 bases from V and 2 bases from J, with 6 bases in between.

The chain couples TRBV7-2 to TRBJ2-5; unclear D gene. The length of the CDR3 is 14 residues. With 2 bases removed from V and 1 base from J, the gap between germline ends came to 8 bases. CDR1 and CDR2 from the germline V gene are SGHTA and FQGNSA. The DNA of the CDR3 is TGTGCCAGCAGCTTAAGCGCCGTCCAAGAGACCCAGTACTTC. Residues: CASSLSAVQETQYF.